This TCR beta chain was profiled in a study of T-cell reconstitution after alpha-beta-depleted transplantation in children. The study's findings and limits: From newly produced T cells came most of the T-cell counts and diversity one year after transplant. As was reported, about two months after transplant, alpha-beta T cells came from several hundred expanded graft clones. The origin of high day-60 TCRbeta diversity in some patients lay in surviving recipient T cells and thymic progenitors.

As to this clonotype: What it recognizes is unknown. This clone may be a read error of a much larger clone one base away. Because it lacks the conserved phenylalanine or tryptophan at the end, this CDR3 is likely a read error.

V was shortened by 4 bases and J by 8 bases, with 12 bases between the two germline ends. This CDR3 spans 13 amino acids. From germline, CDR1 is SEHNR and CDR2 FQNEAQ (reference sequence). Molecular barcoding with unique molecular identifiers was used for the TCRbeta library. TCRdb used MiXCR to reprocess the PCR reads, holding one entry per CDR3 protein. The data contain over 150,000 distinct CDR3 sequences, approximately 12% of them singletons. The sequence came from a boy aged 2 to 10 with acute myeloid leukemia, due to receive a stem cell transplant. The rearrangement joins TRBV7-9 to TRBJ2-1; either TRBD1 or TRBD2 may fit D (5 bases each). The sequences come from PBMCs, collected before TCRalphabeta/CD19-depleted stem cell transplant. The CDR3 DNA reads as TGTGCCAGCAGCTCCAGGGACGTGTATGAGCAGTTCTCC. Its translation: CASSSRDVYEQFS.